Each of the 15 T cell receptor beta chains below was sequenced from the same sample in a study of blood T cell repertoires in COVID-19. The repertoire was sequenced with immunoSEQ multiplex PCR; TCRdb's copy has only in-frame clones and lacks some. Among about 100,000 clones listed, approximately 88% were seen once. Sample: peripheral blood. All receptors derive from a human donor in a cohort sampled during active COVID-19.

V gene TRBV12-3 or TRBV12-4 combines with J gene TRBJ2-3; 7 bases are a match to TRBD2. This CDR3 has 13 residues. Trimming at V came to 5 bases and at J to 2 bases, leaving 1 base not matched to a gene. The CDR3 loop is CASSGTITDTQYF. The CDR3 DNA reads TGTGCCAGCAGTGGGACTATCACAGATACGCAGTATTTT.

The chain links TRBV18 to TRBJ2-1; D is unclear. This CDR3 contains 15 residues. V was shortened by 1 base and J by 0 bases, with 7 bases between the two germline ends. Germline CDR1 and CDR2: KGHSH and LQKENI. The CDR3 sequence: CASSPLRSSYNEQFF. CDR3 bases: TGTGCCAGCTCACCACTCCGGAGCTCCTACAATGAGCAGTTCTTC.

This clone was counted only a few times. The chain is built from TRBV7-2 and TRBJ1-5; 8 bases line up with TRBD1. CDR3 size: 13 residues. Germline CDR1 is SGHTA and CDR2 is FQGNSA. After removal of 6 bases from V and 8 bases from J, the junction contained 6 bases not matched to a gene. In nucleotides, the CDR3 is TGTGCCAGCAGTCTGGACAGGGCGAAGCCCCAGCATTTT. This gives the protein CASSLDRAKPQHF.

The CDR3 DNA follows: TGTGCCGGTTCACCGGGCGGGAACATTCAGTACTTC. Translating gives CAGSPGGNIQYF. This chain connects TRBV19 to TRBJ2-4; maybe TRBD2 (5 bases). Germline values: CDR1 LNHDA, CDR2 SQIVND (reference sequence). There are 12 residues in the CDR3. V was clipped by 11 bases and J by 7 bases, with 15 bases between them.

CDR3 in DNA: TGTGCCTGGAGTCGCAGGGATTTTTCGGCTGGGGCCAACGTCCTGACTTTC. Translation: CAWSRRDFSAGANVLTF. The chain couples TRBV30 to TRBJ2-6, with a weak D call TRBD1 (5 bases). V was trimmed by 2 bases and J by 2 bases, leaving 16 bases between them. This CDR3 has 17 amino acids. Germline assignment: CDR1 GTSNPN and CDR2 SVGIG (reference sequence).

The chain has TRBV19 and TRBJ1-1; possible D gene TRBD1, 5 bases. CDR3 length: 14 amino acids. V lost 1 base and J 5 bases, leaving 11 bases between the germline ends. CDR1 and CDR2 (germline): LNHDA, SQIVND (reference sequence). The CDR3 DNA sequence: TGTGCCAGTAGTATAGGACAGTGGGTGACTGAAGCTTTCTTT. This translates into CASSIGQWVTEAFF.

This chain uses TRBV30 with TRBJ1-6; D might be TRBD1 (6 bases). Trimming shortened V by 6 bases and J by 10 bases, and 16 bases separated the two germline ends. Germline values: CDR1 GTSNPN, CDR2 SVGIG (reference sequence). The CDR3 covers 13 residues. Here the CDR3 DNA reads TGTGCCTGCCTAGCGGGGGGCCGGTCACCCCTCCACTTT. Its protein is CACLAGGRSPLHF.

The V call is TRBV7-9, the J call TRBJ2-1, with 12 nucleotides matching TRBD2. CDR1 and CDR2 (germline): SEHNR, FQNEAQ (reference sequence). This CDR3 comprises 18 residues. Trimming at V came to 1 base and at J to 6 bases, leaving 10 bases not matched to a gene. The CDR3 bases are TGTGCCAGCAGCTTAGAGACTAGCGGGAGTTTAGAAGGCAATGAGCAGTTCTTC. Its translation: CASSLETSGSLEGNEQFF.

This sequence joins TRBV6-6 and TRBJ2-3; D possibly corresponds to TRBD2 (6 bases). Germline V lookup: CDR1 MNHNY, CDR2 SVGAGI (reference sequence). Deletions cut 0 bases from V and 2 bases from J, with 12 bases between. The length of the CDR3 is 16 residues. CDR3 DNA sequence: TGTGCCAGCAGTTACTCTAATAGCGGATCCACAGATACGCAGTATTTT. Protein sequence: CASSYSNSGSTDTQYF.

The rearrangement uses TRBV28 and TRBJ2-7; 14 nucleotides align to TRBD2. The CDR3 consists of 16 residues. CDR1 MDHEN and CDR2 SYDVKM come from the germline V gene. V was pared by 8 bases and J by 1 base, with 7 bases of the junction left unmatched. As DNA, the CDR3 is TGTGCCAGCTTGGGACTAGCGGGAGCGATTTCCTACGAGCAGTACTTC. This translates into CASLGLAGAISYEQYF.

The chain carries TRBV27 and TRBJ2-7, with D possibly TRBD1 on 5 matching bases. Trimming removed 5 bases at V and 2 bases at J, with 10 bases between. The CDR3 has 13 residues. Germline loops: CDR1 MNHEY, CDR2 SMNVEV (reference sequence). This CDR3 reads CASSIRQTYEQYV. In DNA form, the CDR3 reads TGTGCCAGCAGTATTCGACAGACCTACGAGCAGTACGTC.

V and J are TRBV2 and TRBJ2-3; TRBD2 matches at 8 bases. Germline CDR1 is SNHLY and CDR2 is FYNNEI. With 8 bases clipped from V and 2 bases from J, the junction kept 3 bases outside the gene matches. CDR3 length equals 13 residues. In DNA form, the CDR3 reads TGTGCCAGCGAGCGGGAGCACACAGATACGCAGTATTTT. Translation: CASEREHTDTQYF.

The J gene is TRBJ2-1, the V gene TRBV7-6; 10 nucleotides align to TRBD1. The germline V gene has CDR1 SGHVS and CDR2 FNYEAQ. The CDR3 has 15 residues. V lost 5 bases and J lost 2; bases outside the gene matches: 3. CDR3 in amino acids: CASSRDRGAYNEQFF. The CDR3 DNA reads TGTGCCAGCAGCCGGGACAGGGGTGCCTACAATGAGCAGTTCTTC. The entire variable domain, with the rest obtained from reference TRBV7-6 and TRBJ2-1, is as follows: GAGVSQSPRYKVTKRGQDVALRCDPISGHVSLYWYRQALGQGPEFLTYFNYEAQQDKSGLPNDRFSAERPEGSISTLTIQRTEQRDSAMYRCASSRDRGAYNEQFFGPGTRLTVL.

This sequence joins TRBV3-1 (or the pseudogene TRBV3-2) and TRBJ1-4; D not resolved. Germline V gene data show CDR1 as LGHDT and CDR2 as YNNKEL (reference sequence). This CDR3 comprises 16 residues. V was trimmed by 0 bases and J by 8 bases, leaving 16 bases between them. CDR3 DNA sequence: TGTGCCAGCAGCCAAGATGGTAGGATGGGCCTCGAAAAACTGTTTTTT. It translates to CASSQDGRMGLEKLFF.

The rearrangement links TRBV19 to TRBJ2-1; D is possibly TRBD1 (6 bases). V was pared by 3 bases and J by 6 bases, with 12 bases between. This CDR3 has 14 amino acids. CDR1 is LNHDA and CDR2 is SQIVND in the germline V gene (reference sequence). The CDR3, as DNA: TGTGCCAGTAGTATTGGACAGCTTCGCAATGAGCAGTTCTTC. Its protein is CASSIGQLRNEQFF.